Sequencing of this TCR beta chain was carried out in a study of molecular identifiers for immune sequencing clone quantification. Methods described previously, with TCR primers listed, were used for bulk TCR libraries. MiXCR, applied by TCRdb to the PCR reads, yields one record per CDR3 protein. The table shows some 590,000 distinct CDR3 sequences, with around 25% occurring only once. Germline V gene sequence: CDR1 PRHDT, CDR2 FYEKMQ (reference sequence). The CDR3 totals 12 residues. With 5 bases removed from V and 8 bases from J, the gap between germline ends came to 12 bases. Libraries of naive CD8 cells were prepared from approximately 20,000 to 980,000 sorted cells using 10%, 30% or 50% RNA. Using a CD8+CD4-CCR7+CD45RA+ phenotype, naive CD8 T cells were sorted. Study-level points and caveats: Among approximately 1 million naive cells, as was reported, spiked Jurkat TCR RNA from one cell was detectable.

This clonotype showed up many times. What it recognizes is unknown. The sequence came from a human donor in good health. Some libraries in this study had Jurkat cell RNA spiked in. The chain employs TRBV13 and TRBJ1-2; D gene uncertain. Sequences were obtained from naive CD8+ T cells from blood, with Jurkat cell RNA spiked in. Subset meaning: FACS-sorted CD8+CD4-CCR7+CD45RA+ naive T cells. The DNA for the CDR3 is TGTGCCAGCAGCCACAACACCCAGGGCTACACCTTC. Protein sequence: CASSHNTQGYTF.